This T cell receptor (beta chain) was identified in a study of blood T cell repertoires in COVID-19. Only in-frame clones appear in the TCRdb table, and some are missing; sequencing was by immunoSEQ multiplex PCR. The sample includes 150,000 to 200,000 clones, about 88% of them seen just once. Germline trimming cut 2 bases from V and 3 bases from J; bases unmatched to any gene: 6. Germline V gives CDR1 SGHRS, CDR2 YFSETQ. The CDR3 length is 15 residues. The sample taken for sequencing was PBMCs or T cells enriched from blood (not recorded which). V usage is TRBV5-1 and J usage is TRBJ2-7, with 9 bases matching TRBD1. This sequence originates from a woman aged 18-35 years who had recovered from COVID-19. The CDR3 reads CASSFRTGAGYEQYF. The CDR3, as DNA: TGCGCCAGCAGCTTTCGGACAGGGGCGGGCTACGAGCAGTACTTC.